Following are 20 T cell receptor beta chains from one sample sequenced in a study of blood T cell repertoires in COVID-19. This table comes from immunoSEQ multiplex PCR, and its TCRdb copy is limited to in-frame clones, with some not included. The table lists approximately 290,000 clones, about 85% of them singletons. Sequencing was performed on peripheral blood. The receptors shown here come from a human donor with COVID-19, enrolled during active disease. The donor label of this sample is uncertain.

This clone was observed a handful of times. The chain links TRBV7-9 to TRBJ1-1; no firm D call. Looked up from germline, CDR1 is SEHNR and CDR2 is FQNEAQ (reference sequence). The CDR3 sequence is 14 residues long. V lost 2 bases and J 0 bases, leaving 7 bases between the germline ends. The CDR3 loop reads CASSLSTVNTEAFF. The CDR3 DNA follows: TGTGCCAGCAGCTTAAGTACGGTGAACACTGAAGCTTTCTTT.

The rearrangement links TRBV19 to TRBJ1-4, with TRBD1 matching 7 bases. This CDR3 spans 15 amino acids. Unmatched junction bases numbered 12, after V lost 7 bases and J lost 7 bases. Per the germline V gene, CDR1 is LNHDA and CDR2 is SQIVND (reference sequence). The CDR3 is CASTPRTGEGEKLFF. In nucleotides, the CDR3 is TGTGCCAGTACCCCCAGAACAGGGGAAGGTGAAAAACTGTTTTTT.

J is TRBJ1-2 and V is TRBV28; 8 positions match TRBD1. After removal of 5 bases from V and 5 bases from J, the junction contained 10 bases not matched to a gene. Germline loops: CDR1 MDHEN, CDR2 SYDVKM. This CDR3 spans 15 amino acids. The CDR3 DNA reads as TGTGCCAGCAGTCGGAAATTCCGGGACAGGTATGGCTACACCTTC. Encoded protein: CASSRKFRDRYGYTF.

In its sample, this clone was seen once. The chain employs TRBV11-2 and TRBJ2-7, with 11 bases identical to TRBD2. CDR3 length equals 14 residues. Germline lookup yields CDR1 SGHAT and CDR2 FQNNGV. The J segment lost 6 bases and the V segment lost 5 bases, leaving 6 bases of the junction unmatched. Written as DNA, the CDR3 is TGTGCCAGCAGCGAACTAGCGGGAGTGGGCGAGCAGTACTTC. This sequence encodes CASSELAGVGEQYF.

This sequence joins TRBV3-1 (or the pseudogene TRBV3-2) and TRBJ2-3; no definite D call. CDR1 is LGHDT, CDR2 YNNKEL, per germline (reference sequence). V was trimmed by 1 base and J by 1 base, leaving 6 bases between them. The CDR3 runs 14 residues. In nucleotides, the CDR3 is TGTGCCAGCAGCCAAGTCCGGGGCACAGATACGCAGTATTTT. Its protein product is CASSQVRGTDTQYF.

The table lists this clone with a few counts. The V gene is TRBV4-1, the J gene TRBJ2-2; 16 nucleotides match TRBD2. J gave up 4 bases and V 3 bases, and 5 bases lay outside the gene matches. Per germline, CDR1 MGHRA and CDR2 YSYEKL. CDR3 length equals 18 residues. The CDR3 reads CASSQLGTSGRVTGELFF. CDR3 nucleotides: TGCGCCAGCAGCCAGCTGGGGACTAGCGGGAGGGTCACCGGGGAGCTGTTTTTT.

The V gene is TRBV30, the J gene TRBJ1-2, with D perhaps TRBD1 (6 bases). The length of the CDR3 is 14 residues. Germline V gene sequence: CDR1 GTSNPN, CDR2 SVGIG (reference sequence). V shed 5 bases and J shed 4 bases, with 17 bases lying between them. CDR3 coding DNA: TGTGCCTGGTCTCCTGGGACACGGGCCTATGGCTACACCTTC. It encodes CAWSPGTRAYGYTF. The full variable domain, its missing parts supplied by reference TRBV30 and TRBJ1-2, is SQTIHQWPATLVQPVGSPLSLECTVEGTSNPNLYWYRQAAGRGLQLLFYSVGIGQISSEVPQNLSASRPQDRQFILSSKKLLLSDSGFYLCAWSPGTRAYGYTFGSGTRLTVV.

As regards this clone: The junction departs from the called germline gene at one end, perhaps through a read error. This sequence joins TRBV7-7 and TRBJ1-2; D unclear. This CDR3 has 15 residues. Per germline, CDR1 SSHAT and CDR2 FNYEAQ (reference sequence). The CDR3 spells CASSPLAPHGYGYTF. The DNA for the CDR3 is TGTGCTAGCAGCCCTTTAGCACCCCACGGCTATGGCTACACCTTC.

This clone occurred once. V gene TRBV5-4 combines with J gene TRBJ2-5; perhaps TRBD2 as D (5 bases). In germline, CDR1 is SGHNT, CDR2 YYREEE (reference sequence). The CDR3 runs 14 residues. Between the trimmed V and J ends, which lost 4 bases and 2 bases, there was a span of 12 bases. The CDR3 protein is CASSTIASQETQYF. DNA for the CDR3: TGTGCCAGCAGCACCATAGCGAGTCAAGAGACCCAGTACTTC.

The chain carries TRBV2 and TRBJ1-1, with a weak D call TRBD1 (6 bases). In germline, CDR1 is SNHLY, CDR2 FYNNEI. The CDR3 runs 15 residues. V was clipped by 6 bases and J by 1 base, with 15 bases between them. The DNA for the CDR3 is TGTGCCAGCAGGAATCGGGGGGCAGAGAACACTGAAGCTTTCTTT. Protein product: CASRNRGAENTEAFF.

V usage is TRBV5-6 and J usage is TRBJ2-5, with D tentatively TRBD2 (5 bases). This CDR3 is 16 amino acids long. Germline V CDR1 and CDR2: SGHDT, YYEEEE. Trimming removed 3 bases from V and 0 bases from J, with 15 bases in between. The CDR3 DNA sequence: TGTGCCAGCAGCTCCCGGGGAGTACTTTACCAAGAGACCCAGTACTTC. This gives the protein CASSSRGVLYQETQYF.

This sequence joins TRBV9 and TRBJ2-1, with 13 nucleotides matching TRBD2. Per the germline V gene, CDR1 is SGDLS and CDR2 is YYNGEE. This CDR3 is 17 amino acids long. V gave up 4 bases and J gave up 4 bases; unmatched junction bases: 8. CDR3 coding DNA: TGTGCCAGCAGCACTGGACTAGCGGGAGCGGGGTACAATGAGCAGTTCTTC. This encodes CASSTGLAGAGYNEQFF. Full variable domain (remainder filled in from reference TRBV9 and TRBJ2-1): DSGVTQTPKHLITATGQRVTLRCSPRSGDLSVYWYQQSLDQGLQFLIQYYNGEERAKGNILERFSAQQFPDLHSELNLSSLELGDSALYFCASSTGLAGAGYNEQFFGPGTRLTVL.

The genes are TRBV2 and TRBJ1-2, with 7 bases fitting TRBD1. The V gene end was trimmed by 11 bases and the J gene end by 1 base; junction bases not matched to a gene: 4. The length of the CDR3 is 12 residues. CDR1 and CDR2 from the germline V gene are SNHLY and FYNNEI. CDR3 in amino acids: CAGDSLNYGYTF. CDR3 bases: TGTGCCGGGGACAGCCTTAACTATGGCTACACCTTC.

Comments on this clone: At one boundary the junction diverges from the germline segment, which might be a read error. The rearrangement joins TRBV30 to TRBJ1-1; D gene unclear. Per germline, CDR1 GTSNPN and CDR2 SVGIG (reference sequence). The CDR3 length is 15 residues. DNA for the CDR3: TGTGCCTGGAGGCCGGGAGAGGTTATGAACTCTGAAGCTTTCTTT. As protein: CAWRPGEVMNSEAFF.

This clone was picked up a small number of times. V gene TRBV12-3 or TRBV12-4 combines with J gene TRBJ1-3; D gene unclear. Trimming left V 3 bases short and J 10 bases short, with 13 bases between. This CDR3 has 13 residues. The CDR3 DNA reads as TGTGCCAGCAGTTTTGGGCCGGGGTCGACCATATATTTT. This encodes CASSFGPGSTIYF.

This rearrangement joins TRBV11-2 to TRBJ1-5; D remains unclear. V was shortened by 2 bases and J by 5 bases, with 7 bases between the two germline ends. CDR3 length equals 13 residues. CDR1 is SGHAT and CDR2 is FQNNGV in the germline V gene. The CDR3 region has the DNA TGTGCCAGCAGCTTAAAGGCGGATCAGCCCCAGCATTTT. Encoded protein: CASSLKADQPQHF. Complete variable domain (other parts from reference TRBV11-2 and TRBJ1-5): EAGVAQSPRYKIIEKRQSVAFWCNPISGHATLYWYQQILGQGPKLLIQFQNNGVVDDSQLPKDRFSAERLKGVDSTLKIQPAKLEDSAVYLCASSLKADQPQHFGDGTRLSIL.

The genes are TRBV28 and TRBJ1-2; 7 bases fit TRBD1. The CDR3 covers 15 residues. J was trimmed by 5 bases and V by 7 bases; bases with no gene match: 13. Germline CDR1 is MDHEN and CDR2 is SYDVKM. Here the CDR3 DNA reads TGTGCCAGCACCCCTTTAAGACAGGGTCTATATGGCTACACCTTC. Protein product: CASTPLRQGLYGYTF.

The rearrangement joins TRBV11-2 to TRBJ2-7, with TRBD2 identical over 8 bases. This CDR3 is 14 amino acids long. Trimming removed 5 bases from V and 1 base from J; junction bases left unmatched: 4. Germline V gene data show CDR1 as SGHAT and CDR2 as FQNNGV. CDR3 amino acids: CASSTERGSYEQYF. In nucleotides, the CDR3 is TGTGCCAGCAGCACCGAGCGGGGGTCCTACGAGCAGTACTTC.

The CDR3 nucleotides are TGTGCCAGCAGTGAAGCGTCAGGGGTGGGGGAAAAACTGTTTTTT. This codes for CASSEASGVGEKLFF. The chain carries TRBV2 and TRBJ1-4; a possible D gene is TRBD1 (6 bases). CDR1 and CDR2 from the germline V gene are SNHLY and FYNNEI. CDR3 size: 15 residues. The germline V and J ends were trimmed by 0 bases and 8 bases, with 13 bases remaining between them.

The J gene is TRBJ1-1, the V gene TRBV27, with 9 bases identical to TRBD1. This CDR3 is built from 15 residues. The junction had 7 bases not matched to a gene; V was cut back by 7 bases and J by 1 base. CDR1 is MNHEY, CDR2 SMNVEV, per germline (reference sequence). The CDR3 here is CASTRQGVSNTEAFF. Here the CDR3 DNA reads TGTGCCAGCACCCGACAGGGGGTCTCGAACACTGAAGCTTTCTTT.